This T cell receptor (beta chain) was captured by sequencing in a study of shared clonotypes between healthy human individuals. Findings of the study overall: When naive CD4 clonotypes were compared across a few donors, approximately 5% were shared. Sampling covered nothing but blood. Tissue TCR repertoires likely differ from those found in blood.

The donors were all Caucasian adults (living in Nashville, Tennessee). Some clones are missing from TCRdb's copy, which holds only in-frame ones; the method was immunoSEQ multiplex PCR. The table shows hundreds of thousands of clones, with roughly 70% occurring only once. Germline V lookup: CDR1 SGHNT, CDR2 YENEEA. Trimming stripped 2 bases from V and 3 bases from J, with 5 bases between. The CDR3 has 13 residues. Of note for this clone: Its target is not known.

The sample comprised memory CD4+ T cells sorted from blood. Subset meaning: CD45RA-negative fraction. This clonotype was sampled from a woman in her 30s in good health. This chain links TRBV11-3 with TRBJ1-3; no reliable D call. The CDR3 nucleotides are TGTGCCAGCAGCTTATCCGTTGGAAACACCATATATTTT. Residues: CASSLSVGNTIYF.